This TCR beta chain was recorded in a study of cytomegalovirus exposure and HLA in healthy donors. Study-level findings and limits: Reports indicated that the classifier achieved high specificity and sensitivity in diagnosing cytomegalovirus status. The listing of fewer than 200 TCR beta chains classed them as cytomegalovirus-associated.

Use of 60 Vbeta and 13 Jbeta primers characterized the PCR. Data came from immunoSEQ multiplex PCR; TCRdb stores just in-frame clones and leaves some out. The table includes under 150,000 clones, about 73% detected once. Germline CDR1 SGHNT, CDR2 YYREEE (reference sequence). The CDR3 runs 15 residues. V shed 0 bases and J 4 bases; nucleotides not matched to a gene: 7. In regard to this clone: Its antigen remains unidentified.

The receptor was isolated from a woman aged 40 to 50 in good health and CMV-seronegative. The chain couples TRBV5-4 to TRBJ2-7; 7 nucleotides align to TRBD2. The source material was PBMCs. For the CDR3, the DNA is TGTGCCAGCAGCTTGGTACCTAGCGGAGAGTACGAGCAGTACTTC. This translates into CASSLVPSGEYEQYF.